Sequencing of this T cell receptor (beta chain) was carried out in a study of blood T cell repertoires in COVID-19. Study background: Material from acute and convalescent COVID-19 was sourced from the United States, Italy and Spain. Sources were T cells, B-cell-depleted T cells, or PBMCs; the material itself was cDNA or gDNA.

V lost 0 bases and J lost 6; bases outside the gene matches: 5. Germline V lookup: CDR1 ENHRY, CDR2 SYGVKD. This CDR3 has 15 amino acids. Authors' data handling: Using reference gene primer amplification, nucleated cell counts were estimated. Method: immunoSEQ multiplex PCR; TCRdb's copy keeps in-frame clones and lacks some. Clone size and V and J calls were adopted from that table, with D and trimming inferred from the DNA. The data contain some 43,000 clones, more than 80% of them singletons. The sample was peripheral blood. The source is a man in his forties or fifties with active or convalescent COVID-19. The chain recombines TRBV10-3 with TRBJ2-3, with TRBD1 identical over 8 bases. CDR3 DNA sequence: TGTGCCATCAGTGAGTCCCAGGGGGCGGTGGATACGCAGTATTTT. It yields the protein CAISESQGAVDTQYF.